This T cell receptor (beta chain) stems from a study of cytomegalovirus exposure and HLA in healthy donors. On this clone itself: Its antigen is still unknown.

The V end lost 4 bases, the J end lost 3 bases, and 7 bases lay between the germline ends. Germline lookup yields CDR1 MNHEY and CDR2 SMNVEV (reference sequence). This CDR3 is built from 13 residues. Whole-study findings and limits: It was in a later analysis that TCR association rates were seen to vary by HLA locus, highest for DRB1 and lowest for HLA-C.

Use of 60 Vbeta and 13 Jbeta primers characterized the PCR. The data were produced by immunoSEQ multiplex PCR, yet TCRdb's version contains in-frame clones alone and is incomplete. The table lists about 120,000 clones, 75% to 85% of them singletons, with less than 2% in the top ten. The TCR originated in a man aged 35-49 years in good health and CMV-seronegative. This chain links TRBV27 with TRBJ2-1; D call uncertain. The specimen was PBMCs. This chain's CDR3 is CASSSSYYNEQFF. Here the CDR3 DNA reads TGTGCCAGCAGTTCGTCCTACTACAATGAGCAGTTCTTC.